One sample yielded the 17 T cell receptor beta chains listed below, sequenced in a study of patients and donors after allogeneic stem cell transplantation. MiXCR, applied by TCRdb to the RT-PCR reads, yields one record per CDR3 protein. Altogether about 230,000 distinct CDR3 sequences are present, 13% to 15% being singletons, with the ten largest covering roughly 12%. Sequenced: blood, either unsorted or a sorted T cell fraction (not recorded which). The receptors stem from a human donor who was either an allogeneic HSCT recipient or a stem cell or donor lymphocyte infusion donor (not recorded which). It is not recorded whose cells these are; they may come from a transplant donor.

The rearrangement uses TRBV25-1 and TRBJ2-1, with 7 nucleotides matching TRBD2. There are 17 residues in the CDR3. Germline assignment: CDR1 MGHDK and CDR2 SYGVNS. V shed 3 bases, J shed 2 bases, and the junction held 10 bases outside the gene matches. CDR3 in DNA: TGTGCCAGCAGTGACTTTTTGGGGACTAACCCCTACAATGAGCAGTTCTTC. Protein sequence: CASSDFLGTNPYNEQFF.

This clonotype occurred a few times. The J gene is TRBJ2-1, the V gene TRBV6-2 or TRBV6-3, with D maybe TRBD2 (6 bases). Germline lookup yields CDR1 MNHEY and CDR2 SVGEGT. V was clipped by 2 bases and J by 9 bases, with 14 bases between them. The CDR3 runs 14 residues. The CDR3 sequence: CASSYRRVAVEQFF. CDR3 DNA: TGTGCCAGCAGTTACCGGCGCGTAGCGGTTGAGCAGTTCTTC.

The chain employs TRBV2 and TRBJ2-6, with D tentatively TRBD2 (6 bases). Trimming removed 3 bases from V and 10 bases from J, with 10 bases in between. Germline V CDR1 and CDR2: SNHLY, FYNNEI. This CDR3 has 13 amino acids. CDR3 region: CASSDAGRNVLTF. The CDR3 DNA follows: TGTGCCAGCAGTGATGCAGGGAGGAACGTCCTGACTTTC. The variable domain in full, with the rest retrieved from reference TRBV2 and TRBJ2-6, is EPEVTQTPSHQVTQMGQEVILRCVPISNHLYFYWYRQILGQKVEFLVSFYNNEISEKSEIFDDQFSVERPDGSNFTLKIRSTKLEDSAMYFCASSDAGRNVLTFGAGSRLTVL.

This clonotype was counted between two and nine times. The CDR3 reads CASSRTDNQPQHF. The CDR3 DNA follows: TGTGCCAGCTCGCGGACAGACAATCAGCCCCAGCATTTT. This chain connects TRBV18 to TRBJ1-5, with TRBD1 as a possible D gene (6 bases). Trimming shortened V by 6 bases and J by 3 bases, and 9 bases separated the two germline ends. The CDR3 loop spans 13 amino acids. The germline gives CDR1 KGHSH, CDR2 LQKENI.

This clonotype was detected many times. The gene calls are TRBV4-3 and TRBJ2-3; D possibly uses TRBD1 or TRBD2 (6 bases each). Germline V gene lookup returns CDR1 LGHNA and CDR2 YSLEER. There are 15 residues in the CDR3. Trimming cost V 0 bases and J 4 bases, with 11 bases left between them. The CDR3 nucleotides are TGCGCCAGCAGCCAAGATCGAAGGGGGGCAGATACGCAGTATTTT. Its translation: CASSQDRRGADTQYF.

V and J are TRBV3-1 and TRBJ2-3, with D tentatively TRBD1 or TRBD2 (6 bases each). This CDR3 has 15 amino acids. V gave up 1 base and J gave up 4 bases, with 12 bases separating them. Per the germline V gene, CDR1 is LGHDT and CDR2 is YNNKEL (reference sequence). Here the CDR3 DNA reads TGTGCCAGCAGCCAAGGGGGGGCCGGGCCAGATACGCAGTATTTT. Translated, it gives CASSQGGAGPDTQYF.

This clonotype has at least ten counts. V and J are TRBV20-1 and TRBJ2-1; 12 bases are a match to TRBD2. The CDR3 has 16 amino acids. Germline V gene lookup returns CDR1 DFQATT and CDR2 SNEGSKA (reference sequence). DNA for the CDR3: TGCAGCACCTCTTGGGGGACTAGCGGGCGCAACAATGAGCAGTTCTTC. Translation gives CSTSWGTSGRNNEQFF.

This clonotype was seen at least ten times. The chain employs TRBV6-5 and TRBJ1-1; 8 nucleotides agree with TRBD1. This CDR3 is 16 amino acids long. Germline values: CDR1 MNHEY, CDR2 SVGAGI. V shed 2 bases and J 4 bases; nucleotides not matched to a gene: 9. CDR3 nucleotide sequence: TGTGCCAGCAGTTACCGAGGACAGGGTTTGAGCACTGAAGCTTTCTTT. Protein sequence: CASSYRGQGLSTEAFF.

This clonotype came up a few times. Here the CDR3 reads CASSILTGGNSPLHF. CDR3 DNA sequence: TGTGCCAGCAGTATACTAACAGGGGGTAATTCACCCCTCCACTTT. The chain has TRBV27 and TRBJ1-6, with TRBD1 identical over 8 bases. Trimming cost V 5 bases and J 6 bases; bases outside gene matches: 6. Germline-derived CDR1 and CDR2 are MNHEY and SMNVEV (reference sequence). CDR3 size: 15 residues.

There are many counts of this clonotype. The chain links TRBV9 to TRBJ2-5; D gene unclear. V was cut by 3 bases and J by 0 bases, with 9 bases left in between. The CDR3 consists of 14 residues. From germline, CDR1 is SGDLS and CDR2 YYNGEE. In DNA, the CDR3 is TGTGCCAGCAGCGCGTCGACAAACCAAGAGACCCAGTACTTC. Translated, it gives CASSASTNQETQYF.

This clonotype was found many times. The gene calls are TRBV5-1 and TRBJ2-1; no reliable D call. CDR3 length: 15 residues. Germline V gene sequence: CDR1 SGHRS, CDR2 YFSETQ. V was shortened by 4 bases and J by 0 bases, with 11 bases between the two germline ends. The DNA of the CDR3 is TGCGCCAGCAGCCCTAAGGGTTTCTCCTACAATGAGCAGTTCTTC. This translates into CASSPKGFSYNEQFF.

This clonotype was found many times. The genes are TRBV15 and TRBJ2-1; D is unresolved. Trimming took off 0 bases at V and 6 bases at J, with 15 bases between the two ends. The CDR3 consists of 16 residues. Looked up from germline, CDR1 is LNHNV and CDR2 is YYDKDF (reference sequence). In nucleotides, the CDR3 is TGTGCCACCAGCAGAGATCTCGGCGGTAGGATCAATGAGCAGTTCTTC. Protein sequence: CATSRDLGGRINEQFF. The full variable domain, completed using reference TRBV15 and TRBJ2-1, is DAMVIQNPRYQVTQFGKPVTLSCSQTLNHNVMYWYQQKSSQAPKLLFHYYDKDFNNEADTPDNFQSRRPNTSFCFLDIRSPGLGDTAMYLCATSRDLGGRINEQFFGPGTRLTVL.

This clonotype was found a few times. J is TRBJ1-1 and V is TRBV7-9; 7 bases line up with TRBD1. Germline lookup yields CDR1 SEHNR and CDR2 FQNEAQ (reference sequence). The CDR3 is 14 amino acids. Germline trimming cut 4 bases from V and 4 bases from J; bases unmatched to any gene: 6. CDR3 amino acids: CASSSAQGGTEAFF. The CDR3 DNA follows: TGTGCCAGCAGCTCCGCCCAGGGGGGCACTGAAGCTTTCTTT.

This chain uses TRBV9 with TRBJ2-3; TRBD2 is a possible D gene (5 bases). The V end was cut by 3 bases, the J end by 3 bases, with 14 bases between. This CDR3 is built from 15 residues. CDR1 and CDR2 from the germline V gene are SGDLS and YYNGEE. In DNA, the CDR3 is TGTGCCAGCAGCGCCGGGCCCGGAGGTACAGATACGCAGTATTTT. It encodes CASSAGPGGTDTQYF.

This rearrangement joins TRBV7-9 to TRBJ1-2, with D possibly being TRBD1 (5 bases). Germline values: CDR1 SEHNR, CDR2 FQNEAQ (reference sequence). The CDR3 length is 15 residues. Trimming cost V 5 bases and J 3 bases, with 16 bases left between them. The CDR3 bases are TGTGCCAGCAGCCCGCTGGGGGGATTGGACTATGGCTACACCTTC. This gives the protein CASSPLGGLDYGYTF.

The rearrangement links TRBV21-1 to TRBJ2-1; TRBD2, the table's D call, was not compared with the DNA. TRBV21-1 constitutes a pseudogene. There are 15 residues in the CDR3. The CDR3 region has the DNA TGTGCCAGCAGCTTTCCGAAAACTAGCGGGAGTACAATGTGGTTC. Encoded protein: CASSFPKTSGSTMWF.

This chain links TRBV7-9 with TRBJ1-2; maybe TRBD1 (6 bases). With 5 bases removed from V and 7 bases from J, the gap between germline ends came to 23 bases. The CDR3 sequence is 16 residues long. CDR1 and CDR2 (germline): SEHNR, FQNEAQ (reference sequence). Written as DNA, the CDR3 is TGTGCCAGCAGCCGGATCACAGGGAGAGCAATTGGTGGCTACACCTTC. Protein: CASSRITGRAIGGYTF.